Below are 28 T cell receptor beta chains sequenced from a single sample in a study of blood T cells in healthy people across ages. A second PCR of 7 to 11 cycles used a sample-barcoded 5' primer and a J-beta primer mix. TCRdb re-analysed the 5' RACE reads in MiXCR, keeping a single row per CDR3 protein. The sample holds around 1.5 million distinct CDR3 sequences, roughly a third seen once. Sample: blood. The receptors stem from a woman in her 30s in good health.

This clonotype was counted between two and nine times. The CDR3 nucleotides are TGTGCCAGCAGCATCATAGGGTCAGATACGCAGTATTTT. The encoded protein is CASSIIGSDTQYF. The chain is built from TRBV7-3 and TRBJ2-3; D unresolved. Germline V gene data show CDR1 as SGHTA and CDR2 as FQGTGA. V lost 5 bases, J lost 4 bases, and 10 bases lay in between. The length of the CDR3 is 13 residues.

This clonotype was observed many times. The chain joins TRBV5-5 to TRBJ2-7; D not certain. Germline V lookup: CDR1 SGHKS, CDR2 YYEKEE (reference sequence). This CDR3 region has 14 residues. V lost 0 bases, J lost 6 bases, and 13 bases lay in between. CDR3 in amino acids: CASSLAKAGREQYF. As DNA, the CDR3 is TGTGCCAGCAGCTTGGCCAAGGCAGGTCGCGAGCAGTACTTC. Drawing the rest from reference TRBV5-5 and TRBJ2-7, the complete variable domain is DAGVTQSPTHLIKTRGQQVTLRCSPISGHKSVSWYQQVLGQGPQFIFQYYEKEERGRGNFPDRFSARQFPNYSSELNVNALLLGDSALYLCASSLAKAGREQYFGPGTRLTVT.

This chain joins TRBV2 and TRBJ2-5; 7 bases are a match to TRBD2. Germline values: CDR1 SNHLY, CDR2 FYNNEI. The V gene end was trimmed by 0 bases and the J gene end by 4 bases; junction bases not matched to a gene: 8. This CDR3 region has 16 residues. The CDR3 DNA reads TGTGCCAGCAGTGAAGCGCGAGCGGCGGGAGTAGAGACCCAGTACTTC. This codes for CASSEARAAGVETQYF.

The V gene is TRBV28, the J gene TRBJ2-1; 12 positions match TRBD2. The CDR3 extends over 17 amino acids. Trimming cost V 6 bases and J 7 bases; bases outside gene matches: 13. Looked up from germline, CDR1 is MDHEN and CDR2 is SYDVKM. For the CDR3, the DNA is TGTGCCAGCAGCTCCGACGTACTAGCGGGAGGCCATAATGAGCAGTTCTTC. This translates into CASSSDVLAGGHNEQFF.

This clonotype occurred a few times. The chain recombines TRBV9 with TRBJ2-5, with a possible D match to TRBD2 (5 bases). The better agreement between TRBJ2-7 and the DNA end casts doubt on the J call. Per the germline V gene, CDR1 is SGDLS and CDR2 is YYNGEE. The CDR3 is made up of 15 amino acids. CDR3 nucleotide sequence: TGTGCCAGCAGCGTAGGATGGGAGTCCCCCTACGAGCAGTACTTC. It translates to CASSVGWESPYEQYF.

The CDR3 region is CASSIGRDTQYF. The CDR3 DNA is TGTGCCAGCAGTATCGGTAGGGATACGCAGTATTTT. V is TRBV28 and J is TRBJ2-3; D is ambiguous. The germline V gene encodes CDR1 MDHEN and CDR2 SYDVKM. The ends were cut back, 5 bases at V and 6 bases at J, with 9 bases in the middle. This CDR3 has 12 amino acids.

This rearrangement joins TRBV7-3 to TRBJ2-3, with 9 bases lining up with TRBD2. Germline loops: CDR1 SGHTA, CDR2 FQGTGA. The CDR3 extends over 15 amino acids. V lost 2 bases to trimming and J lost 8 bases; unmatched junction nucleotides: 8. Here the CDR3 DNA reads TGTGCCAGCAGCTTAGCGGGGGGGCCAGAGATTACGCAGTATTTT. As protein: CASSLAGGPEITQYF.

This clonotype was seen ten or more times. The chain links TRBV29-1 to TRBJ2-1, with D possibly TRBD2 on 6 matching bases. The CDR3 loop spans 12 amino acids. Looked up from germline, CDR1 is SQVTM and CDR2 is ANQGSEA. The V and J ends lost 7 bases and 9 bases respectively, with 16 bases between them. CDR3 residues: CSGREAAAEQFF. For the CDR3, the DNA is TGCAGCGGCAGGGAGGCGGCGGCTGAGCAGTTCTTC.

To note about this clonotype: This may stem from a read error, because a much larger clone lies one nucleotide away. The rearrangement joins TRBV20-1 to TRBJ2-5; maybe TRBD1 (6 bases). CDR1 and CDR2 (germline): DFQATT, SNEGSKA (reference sequence). Trimming removed 2 bases at V and 11 bases at J, with 21 bases between. The CDR3 totals 14 residues. This chain's CDR3 is CSARLDRAYNEQYF. The CDR3 nucleotides read TGCAGTGCTAGATTGGACAGAGCTTACAATGAGCAGTACTTC.

The chain combines TRBV20-1 with TRBJ1-6; 9 bases align to TRBD1. After removal of 6 bases from V and 9 bases from J, the junction contained 9 bases not matched to a gene. Germline loops: CDR1 DFQATT, CDR2 SNEGSKA (reference sequence). The CDR3 loop spans 14 amino acids. The CDR3 loop reads CSALPGQGFSPLHF. The CDR3 DNA is TGCAGTGCCTTACCGGGACAGGGATTTTCACCCCTCCACTTT.

V gene TRBV28 combines with J gene TRBJ2-3; D uncertain. Germline V gives CDR1 MDHEN, CDR2 SYDVKM. The CDR3 loop spans 14 amino acids. V was trimmed by 6 bases and J by 1 base, leaving 11 bases between them. The CDR3 DNA sequence: TGTGCCAGCAGACGCGACTGGGGCACAGATACGCAGTATTTT. This sequence encodes CASRRDWGTDTQYF.

This sequence joins TRBV7-9 and TRBJ2-1, with 7 bases aligning to TRBD2. CDR1 is SEHNR and CDR2 is FQNEAQ in the germline V gene (reference sequence). The ends lost 5 bases at V and 5 bases at J; junction bases unmatched: 12. This CDR3 is 16 amino acids long. The CDR3 coding sequence is TGTGCCAGCAGCCCTATCTCGGGACTATCGAACAATGAGCAGTTCTTC. Its translation: CASSPISGLSNNEQFF.

This chain joins TRBV20-1 and TRBJ1-2, with 10 bases aligning to TRBD1. The CDR3 length is 14 residues. The V and J ends lost 0 bases and 8 bases, in that order; junction bases with no gene match: 6. Per the germline V gene, CDR1 is DFQATT and CDR2 is SNEGSKA (reference sequence). Written as DNA, the CDR3 is TGCAGTGCTAGAGACTTGACAGGGGGCAAAGGCTACACCTTC. Translated: CSARDLTGGKGYTF.

This clonotype was recorded at least ten times. The chain employs TRBV29-1 and TRBJ2-5; 7 bases fit TRBD1. The V and J ends lost 5 bases and 4 bases, in that order; junction bases with no gene match: 4. CDR1 SQVTM and CDR2 ANQGSEA come from the germline V gene. The CDR3 sequence is 12 residues long. The CDR3 loop is CSVTGDRETQYF. CDR3 nucleotide sequence: TGCAGCGTTACAGGGGATCGAGAGACCCAGTACTTC.

This clonotype was seen more than once but under ten times. The chain joins TRBV4-1 to TRBJ2-3, with 7 nucleotides matching TRBD1. The CDR3 is 14 residues long. The germline V gene encodes CDR1 MGHRA and CDR2 YSYEKL. The junction had 3 bases not matched to a gene; V was cut back by 1 base and J by 5 bases. The CDR3 protein is CASSQGQGRDTQYF. The CDR3 DNA is TGCGCCAGCAGCCAAGGACAGGGAAGAGATACGCAGTATTTT.

This clonotype was seen ten or more times. This chain uses TRBV6-1 with TRBJ2-7, with a tentative D call TRBD1 (6 bases). V was shortened by 6 bases and J by 3 bases, with 12 bases between the two germline ends. CDR3 length: 13 residues. The germline V gene has CDR1 MNHNS and CDR2 SASEGT. CDR3 bases: TGTGCCAGCAGCGTGACAGGCTACTACGAGCAGTACTTC. Its translation: CASSVTGYYEQYF.

This clonotype was picked up a small number of times. The V and J genes are TRBV12-3 or TRBV12-4 and TRBJ1-4; 11 positions agree with TRBD1. The V and J ends lost 5 bases and 8 bases, in that order; junction bases with no gene match: 4. CDR3 size: 14 residues. CDR3 nucleotides: TGTGCCAGCAGTCTGGGACAGGGGGTCGAAAAACTGTTTTTT. Translating gives CASSLGQGVEKLFF.

The V and J genes are TRBV20-1 and TRBJ2-5; TRBD1 matches at 9 bases. The last part of the DNA fits TRBJ2-7 better; the J call may be wrong. Germline V gene sequence: CDR1 DFQATT, CDR2 SNEGSKA (reference sequence). The CDR3 has 14 amino acids. CDR3 sequence: CSASDQQGAHEQYF. The DNA for the CDR3 is TGCAGTGCTAGCGATCAACAGGGGGCCCACGAGCAGTACTTC.

This clonotype was counted at least ten times. V and J are TRBV29-1 and TRBJ2-7; TRBD2 aligns across 8 bases. The J segment lost 0 bases and the V segment lost 4 bases, leaving 8 bases of the junction unmatched. Germline CDR1 is SQVTM and CDR2 is ANQGSEA. This CDR3 comprises 15 residues. The CDR3: CSVAPGLGSSYEQYF. The CDR3 nucleotides are TGCAGCGTTGCCCCGGGACTAGGGAGCTCCTACGAGCAGTACTTC.

The chain carries TRBV7-3 and TRBJ2-7; 8 bases match TRBD1. Germline V gene lookup returns CDR1 SGHTA and CDR2 FQGTGA. The CDR3 sequence is 17 residues long. V lost 5 bases to trimming and J lost 3 bases; unmatched junction nucleotides: 15. The DNA of the CDR3 is TGTGCCAGCAGCACCCTGGGACAGGCGGCTACTCACTACGAGCAGTACTTC. This gives the protein CASSTLGQAATHYEQYF.

This clonotype has just a few counts. The V and J genes are TRBV4-1 and TRBJ2-5; weak D call: TRBD2 (6 bases). CDR1 MGHRA and CDR2 YSYEKL come from the germline V gene. This CDR3 region has 18 residues. The ends were cut back, 4 bases at V and 5 bases at J, with 26 bases in the middle. CDR3: CASSRLLAGEGVGETQYF. The CDR3, as DNA: TGCGCCAGCAGCCGTCTACTAGCAGGCGAAGGGGTTGGGGAGACCCAGTACTTC.

Notes on this clonotype: A read error is possible here, since a much larger clone lies one base away. The rearrangement links TRBV6-6 to TRBJ2-1, with 11 positions matching TRBD1. Per the germline V gene, CDR1 is MNHNY and CDR2 is SVGAGI (reference sequence). V lost 5 bases to trimming and J lost 2 bases; unmatched junction nucleotides: 5. The CDR3 covers 16 residues. CDR3: CASSTRTGGPYNEQFF. CDR3 coding DNA: TGTGCCAGCAGTACGAGGACAGGGGGCCCCTACAATGAGCAGTTCTTC.

Many counts were recorded for this clonotype. The chain carries TRBV4-2 and TRBJ2-5; D may match TRBD1 or TRBD2 (5 bases each). Trimming took 4 bases from V and 4 from J, leaving 13 bases between them. The CDR3 has 14 amino acids. CDR1 LGHNA and CDR2 YNFKEQ come from the germline V gene. This chain's CDR3 is CASSRTVGGETQYF. The CDR3 DNA reads TGTGCCAGCAGCCGGACCGTTGGGGGAGAGACCCAGTACTTC.

This clonotype was detected a few times. The chain is built from TRBV6-2 or TRBV6-3 and TRBJ2-1, with 8 positions matching TRBD2. The CDR3 is 15 amino acids. V lost 1 base to trimming and J lost 6 bases; unmatched junction nucleotides: 5. CDR1 MNHEY and CDR2 SVGEGT come from the germline V gene. The CDR3 DNA is TGTGCCAGCAGTTACTTCACTAGCGGAAGCAATGAGCAGTTCTTC. Translation gives CASSYFTSGSNEQFF.

The table lists this clonotype with a few counts. The chain links TRBV7-2 to TRBJ2-1, with unresolved D. V lost 0 bases, J lost 9 bases, and 18 bases lay in between. This CDR3 has 16 amino acids. Germline CDR1 reads SGHTA; CDR2 reads FQGNSA. The CDR3 coding sequence is TGTGCCAGCAGCTTAGCGAGCAGACACAAGGGCCTTGAGCAGTTCTTC. Translated: CASSLASRHKGLEQFF.

This chain uses TRBV4-2 with TRBJ2-7; D is ambiguous. The V end was cut by 5 bases, the J end by 3 bases, with 17 bases between. Germline assignment: CDR1 LGHNA and CDR2 YNFKEQ. This CDR3 region has 15 residues. CDR3 nucleotide sequence: TGTGCCAGCAGCTATCGGGCCGGAAAAATCTACGAGCAGTACTTC. It encodes CASSYRAGKIYEQYF.

This clonotype came up a few times. V and J are TRBV30 and TRBJ2-7, with D perhaps matching TRBD1 (5 bases). V was trimmed by 1 base and J by 4 bases, leaving 14 bases between them. CDR1 is GTSNPN, CDR2 SVGIG, per germline (reference sequence). The CDR3 loop spans 14 amino acids. CDR3 loop: CAWSAYRGAYEQYF. CDR3 coding DNA: TGTGCCTGGAGTGCTTATAGGGGTGCTTACGAGCAGTACTTC.

The table lists this clonotype with a few counts. This could be a read error, since a much larger clone is one nucleotide away. The chain employs TRBV5-1 and TRBJ1-5; D is possibly TRBD1 (5 bases). V dropped 3 bases and J dropped 7 bases, with 14 bases sitting between them. Germline CDR1 and CDR2: SGHRS and YFSETQ. CDR3 length: 14 amino acids. CDR3 nucleotide sequence: TGCGCCAGCAGCTGGGACCCCGACCAACAGCCCCAGCATTTT. This encodes CASSWDPDQQPQHF.